What follows describes a single TCR beta chain. What it binds is not known. This sample is part of a study of cytomegalovirus exposure and HLA in healthy donors. TCRdb's copy holds only in-frame clones and misses some; the assay was immunoSEQ multiplex PCR. The sample lists roughly 140,000 clones; around 87% were seen once. Study-wide findings and caveats: The authors confirmed in vitro that a few CMV-associated chains were specific for CMV antigens.

The germline V gene encodes CDR1 MNHEY and CDR2 SVGAGI. J was trimmed by 4 bases and V by 7 bases; bases with no gene match: 4. This CDR3 is built from 13 residues. This TCR was sampled from a man aged 18 to 30 in good health and CMV-seropositive. The gene calls are TRBV6-5 and TRBJ2-5; TRBD2 aligns across 9 bases. What was sequenced was PBMCs. The CDR3 coding sequence is TGTGCCAGCAAGAGTAGCGGGAGAGAGACCCAGTACTTC. Amino acid sequence: CASKSSGRETQYF.